This TCR beta chain is drawn from a study of CD8+CD57+ T cells in acquired aplastic anemia. Turning to the study itself: The sorted CD4+ and CD8+ cells yielded an average about 3.5 ug of DNA. Study-level findings and limits: Between the patient and control groups, CD8+ Simpson's diversity did not differ significantly.

Regarding this clonotype: The target antigen is unknown.

Sequenced patients had shown CD8+CD57+ cell expansion by flow cytometry. When blood sampling took place, the patients had received no therapy. V was clipped by 6 bases and J by 3 bases; unmatched bases: 6. CDR1 and CDR2 from the germline V gene are MGHDK and SYGVNS. The CDR3 consists of 14 residues. Genomic DNA provided the template from which TCR beta VDJ and CDR3 profiles were obtained. TCRdb recomputed calls from the reads with MiXCR, one row per CDR3 protein. The table includes 100,000 to 150,000 distinct CDR3 sequences, nearly 40% detected once. Source material: sorted CD4+, CD8+, or CD8+CD57+ T cells (not recorded which) from PBMCs. This sequence was found in a human donor with aplastic anemia. The V call is TRBV25-1, the J call TRBJ2-5; the match to TRBD1 covers 8 bases. The CDR3 region has the DNA TGTGCCAGCAGCACAGGACAGGGCAAAGAGACCCAGTACTTC. Its translation: CASSTGQGKETQYF.